The clone carrying this TCR beta chain was picked up one time. TCRdb's table, derived via immunoSEQ multiplex PCR, lists solely in-frame clones and lacks some. The sample includes under 100,000 clones, 70% to 90% seen only once; the top ten take about 2.9%. The length of the CDR3 is 13 residues. V gave up 6 bases and J gave up 4 bases, with 9 bases separating them. CDR1 is LNHDA, CDR2 SQIVND, per germline (reference sequence). The sample comes from a study of glioma-infiltrating T cells after dendritic cell vaccination. V and J are TRBV19 and TRBJ2-2; D is unresolved. The receptor comes from a human donor with glioblastoma. The sequencing here drew on blood, taken before dendritic cell vaccination. CDR3 residues: CASRARSTGELFF. CDR3 nucleotide sequence: TGTGCCAGTAGGGCCCGGAGCACCGGGGAGCTGTTTTTT.